Given below is one T cell receptor beta chain in context. This clonotype came up a few times. Its cognate antigen has yet to be identified. Per-nucleotide qualities are absent, and no much larger clonotype sits a single base away. The data derive from a study of T cells in Graves' hyperthyroidism and ophthalmopathy (dated by TCRdb to between 2019 and 2020). Looking at the study overall: To identify distinguishing TCR V-J signatures, a discovery cohort of around 98 patients was used, comprising roughly 45 with Graves' ophthalmopathy and roughly 60 with stable Graves' hyperthyroidism. After blood sampling, hyperthyroidism patients were treated with methimazole at a starting dose of 30 mg daily, and ophthalmopathy patients were treated with high-dose intravenous methylprednisolone. Thyroid tissue and blood T-cell repertoires from about 6 Graves' hyperthyroidism patients were also compared in the study. The paper describes TCR Vbeta CDR3 sequencing of some 130 peripheral blood samples, made up of 43 ophthalmopathy patients, 70 to 75 hyperthyroidism patients and 17 progressor patients. The 95 to 100 discovery patients were divided at random into training and test sets in a 7:3 ratio. An independent validation cohort of around 19 hyperthyroidism patients and approximately 16 patients who later progressed to ophthalmopathy tested prospective prediction of ophthalmopathy.

A patient counted as having stable Graves' hyperthyroidism if no progression to ophthalmopathy occurred over 18 months of follow-up. Hyperthyroidism patients were aged 18 to 65 years and newly diagnosed, with disease duration of less than 2 months. Patients with uncontrolled infections, other autoimmune diseases, pregnancy or lactation were excluded. Diagnoses relied on clinical symptoms, serum thyroxine and TRAb, thyroid ultrasound and orbital computed tomography. Total RNA was extracted using Trizol reagent, and RNA quality was assessed on an Agilent 2100 Bioanalyzer. The TCR beta CDR3 regions were amplified from the RNA transcripts. For the first round of RT-PCR on the TCR CDR3, the HTBI primer set was used together with the Qiagen OneStep RT-PCR kit. A second multiplex PCR round built the libraries, followed by size selection and purification. Sequencing of the libraries was done on an Illumina HiSeq2000 using paired-end 100 bp reads. As for the original processing: Raw data were processed with SOAPnuke, discarding reads with adapters, uncalled bases, mean Phred below 15, or no exact constant-primer or identifier match. COPE v1.2.5 was used to merge high-quality paired reads, and clonotypes were defined as unique nucleotide sequences. MiTCR v1.1 was used to align the clonotypes against IMGT TRBV, TRBD and TRBJ reference segments. The analysis included only V-J combinations with a frequency above 0.0001, which together covered 99% to 99.2% of the repertoires. A TCS score was defined as the ratio between F50 (clonal expansion) and ExV (chaos), using BLOSUM62-based TCRdist between CDR3 peptides within each V-J. Welch's t-statistics and random forest reduced some 510 V-J features to 10 to 15, which were used in a naive Bayes classifier (R e1071). The public reads were reanalyzed by TCRdb: fastp trimming at Q25, MiXCR alignment, in-frame beta chains only. All rows with the same CDR3 protein become a single entry with the most common DNA and genes. None of the V and J calls come from the authors' own analysis; TCRdb made them. For this sample there are approximately 560,000 distinct CDR3 sequences; 46% appear just once. Of the sample, 8.2% falls within the top ten clones.

V is reduced by 5 bases and J by 8 bases, leaving a spacing of 12 bases between them. The CDR3 spans 13 residues, from the cysteine through the phenylalanine. The entry retains the CDR3 DNA only, 39 bases that are in frame from base 1. Per the germline V gene (reference sequence), SEHNR is the CDR1 and FQNEAQ is the CDR2. Here is what the overall study found, with its caveats: In validation, progression to ophthalmopathy was predicted by the model with 70.59% sensitivity and roughly 76% specificity, a median of roughly 6 months before onset. Most expanded thyroid clonotypes (frequency above 0.001) were also detected in blood, a finding suggesting that blood repertoires may reflect thyroid immune responses. Sample size was not statistically predetermined, and blinding of investigators to group allocation was not performed. Ophthalmopathy was separated from stable hyperthyroidism by a 13 V-J signature model, with about 88% sensitivity and about 81% specificity obtained in cross-validation and 80%/75% obtained in testing.

The sequence links TRBV7-9 to TRBJ2-2; no D segment can be confidently identified. The TCR sequence derives from a woman aged 18-29 years with Graves' hyperthyroidism. Donor details come from another sample of the same person, matched by shared clones. Sequencing was done on a sample of peripheral blood or thyroid tissue (not recorded which). At the DNA level, the sequence is TGTGCCAGCAGCCTGACTCGTCTAGGGGAGCTGTTTTTT. It translates as CASSLTRLGELFF. Outside the CDR3, residues come from the reference TRBV7-9 and TRBJ2-2 proteins, so the full variable domain is: DTGVSQNPRHKITKRGQNVTFRCDPISEHNRLYWYRQTLGQGPEFLTYFQNEAQLEKSRLLSDRFSAERPKGSFSTLEIQRTEQGDSAMYLCASSLTRLGELFFGEGSRLTVL.